The next 6 T cell receptor beta chains were all read from a single sample in a study of blood T cell repertoires in COVID-19. The assay was immunoSEQ multiplex PCR, and TCRdb's table has in-frame clones only and misses some. The sample carries 90,000 to 150,000 clones, approximately 87% recorded once. The sequenced sample consisted of peripheral blood. The receptors stem from a man between 65 and 79 years old who had recovered from COVID-19.

The CDR3 region has the DNA TGTGCCAGCAGCCGACAGGGAAACTATGGCTACACCTTC. This codes for CASSRQGNYGYTF. The chain links TRBV5-6 to TRBJ1-2, with TRBD1 identical over 7 bases. Germline-derived CDR1 and CDR2 are SGHDT and YYEEEE. The CDR3 has 13 amino acids. V gave up 4 bases and J gave up 2 bases; unmatched junction bases: 2. Complete variable domain (other parts from reference TRBV5-6 and TRBJ1-2): DAGVTQSPTHLIKTRGQQVTLRCSPKSGHDTVSWYQQALGQGPQFIFQYYEEEERQRGNFPDRFSGHQFPNYSSELNVNALLLGDSALYLCASSRQGNYGYTFGSGTRLTVV.

The chain is built from TRBV5-6 and TRBJ2-1, with D possibly matching TRBD1 (6 bases). CDR3 size: 13 residues. Germline V lookup: CDR1 SGHDT, CDR2 YYEEEE. Deletions cut 3 bases from V and 5 bases from J, with 9 bases between. The DNA for the CDR3 is TGTGCCAGCAGCTGGGACATGAACAATGAGCAGTTCTTC. This gives the protein CASSWDMNNEQFF.

CDR3 loop: CASSEAGQVTDTQYF. The CDR3 nucleotides are TGTGCCAGCAGTGAGGCGGGACAGGTCACAGATACGCAGTATTTT. The V gene is TRBV25-1, the J gene TRBJ2-3; 8 bases match TRBD1. V shed 3 bases, J shed 2 bases, and the junction held 4 bases outside the gene matches. The CDR3 extends over 15 amino acids. Germline values: CDR1 MGHDK, CDR2 SYGVNS.

The CDR3 DNA reads TGTGCCAGCAGTTACCTGGGACAGTTGGGTTCACCCCTCCACTTT. Translated: CASSYLGQLGSPLHF. The chain recombines TRBV6-2 or TRBV6-3 with TRBJ1-6; 7 bases match TRBD1. The ends lost 2 bases at V and 9 bases at J; junction bases unmatched: 7. Looked up from germline, CDR1 is MNHEY and CDR2 is SVGEGT. This CDR3 spans 15 amino acids.

This chain uses TRBV6-1 with TRBJ2-4; 8 nucleotides line up with TRBD2. CDR1 is MNHNS, CDR2 SASEGT, per germline. CDR3 length: 15 amino acids. Trimming at V came to 0 bases and at J to 10 bases, leaving 8 bases not matched to a gene. In DNA, the CDR3 is TGTGCCAGCAGTGAAGCTAGACTAGCGACCGGAATTCAGTACTTC. Translation gives CASSEARLATGIQYF.

This chain links TRBV2 with TRBJ1-2; D is unresolved. The CDR3 runs to 12 residues. Germline V gene sequence: CDR1 SNHLY, CDR2 FYNNEI. V lost 3 bases and J lost 7, with 9 bases in between. CDR3 nucleotides: TGTGCCAGCAGTGACCCAATTTCTGGCTACACCTTC. Its protein product is CASSDPISGYTF.